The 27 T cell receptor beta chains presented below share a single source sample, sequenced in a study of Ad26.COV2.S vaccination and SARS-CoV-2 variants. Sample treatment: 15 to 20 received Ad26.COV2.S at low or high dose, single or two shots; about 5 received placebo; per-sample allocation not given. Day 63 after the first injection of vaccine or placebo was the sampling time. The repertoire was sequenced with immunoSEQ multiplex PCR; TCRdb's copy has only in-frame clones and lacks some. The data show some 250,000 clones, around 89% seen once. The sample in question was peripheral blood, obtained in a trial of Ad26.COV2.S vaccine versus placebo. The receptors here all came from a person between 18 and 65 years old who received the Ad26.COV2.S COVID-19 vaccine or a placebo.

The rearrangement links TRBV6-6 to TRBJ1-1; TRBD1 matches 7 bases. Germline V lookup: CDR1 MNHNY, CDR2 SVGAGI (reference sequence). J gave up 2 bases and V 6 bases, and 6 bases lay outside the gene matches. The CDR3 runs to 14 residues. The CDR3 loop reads CASRLGQANTEAFF. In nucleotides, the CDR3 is TGTGCCAGCAGACTCGGACAGGCAAACACTGAAGCTTTCTTT.

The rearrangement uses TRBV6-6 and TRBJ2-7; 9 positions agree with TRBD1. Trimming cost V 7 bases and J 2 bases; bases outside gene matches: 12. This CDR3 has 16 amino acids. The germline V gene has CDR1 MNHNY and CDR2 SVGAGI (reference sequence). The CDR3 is CASNTHWDRAAYEQYF. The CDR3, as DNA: TGTGCCAGCAACACTCACTGGGACAGGGCGGCCTACGAGCAGTACTTC.

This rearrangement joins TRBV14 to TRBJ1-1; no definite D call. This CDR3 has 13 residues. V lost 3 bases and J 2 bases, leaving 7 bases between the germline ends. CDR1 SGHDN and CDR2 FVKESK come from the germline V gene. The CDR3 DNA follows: TGTGCCAGCAGCCAGATTGCTAACACTGAAGCTTTCTTT. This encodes CASSQIANTEAFF.

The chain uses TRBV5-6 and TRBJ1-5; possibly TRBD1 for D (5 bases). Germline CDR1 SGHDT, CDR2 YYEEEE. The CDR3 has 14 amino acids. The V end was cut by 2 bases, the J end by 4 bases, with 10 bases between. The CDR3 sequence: CASSFGGENQPQHF. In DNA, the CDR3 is TGTGCCAGCAGCTTCGGGGGGGAGAATCAGCCCCAGCATTTT.

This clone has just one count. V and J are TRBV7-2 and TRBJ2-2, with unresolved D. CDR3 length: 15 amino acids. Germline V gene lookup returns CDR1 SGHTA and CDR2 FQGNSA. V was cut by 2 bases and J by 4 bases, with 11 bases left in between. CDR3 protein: CASSLSDTSTGELFF. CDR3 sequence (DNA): TGTGCCAGCAGCTTATCGGATACTTCCACCGGGGAGCTGTTTTTT.

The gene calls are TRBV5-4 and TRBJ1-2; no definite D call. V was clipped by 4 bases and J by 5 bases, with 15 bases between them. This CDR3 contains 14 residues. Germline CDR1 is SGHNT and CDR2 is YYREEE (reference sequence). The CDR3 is CASSPPGGRYGYTF. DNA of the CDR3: TGTGCCAGCAGCCCCCCGGGCGGAAGATATGGCTACACCTTC.

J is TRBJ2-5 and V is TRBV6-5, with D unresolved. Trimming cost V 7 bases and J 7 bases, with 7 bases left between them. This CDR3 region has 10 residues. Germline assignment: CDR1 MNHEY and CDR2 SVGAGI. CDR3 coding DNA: TGTGCCAGCACGTTAGGGACCCAGTACTTC. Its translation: CASTLGTQYF.

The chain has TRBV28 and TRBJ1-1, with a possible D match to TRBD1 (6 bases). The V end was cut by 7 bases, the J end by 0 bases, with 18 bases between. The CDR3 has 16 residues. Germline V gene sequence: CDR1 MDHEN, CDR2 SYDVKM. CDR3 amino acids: CASTPTGRVMNTEAFF. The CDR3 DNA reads TGTGCCAGCACCCCCACAGGGAGGGTGATGAACACTGAAGCTTTCTTT.

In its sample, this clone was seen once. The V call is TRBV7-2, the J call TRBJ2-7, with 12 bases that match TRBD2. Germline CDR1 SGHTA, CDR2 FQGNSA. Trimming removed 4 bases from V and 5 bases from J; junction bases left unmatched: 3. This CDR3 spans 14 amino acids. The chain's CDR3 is CASSSTSGSDEQYF. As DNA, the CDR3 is TGTGCCAGCAGCTCGACTAGCGGGAGCGACGAGCAGTACTTC.

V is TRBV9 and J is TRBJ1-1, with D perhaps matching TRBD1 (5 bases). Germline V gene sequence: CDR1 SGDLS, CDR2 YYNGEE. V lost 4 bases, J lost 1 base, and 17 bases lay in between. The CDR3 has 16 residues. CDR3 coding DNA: TGTGCCAGCAGCCCCAGGGCAGGTAGTAGGAACACTGAAGCTTTCTTT. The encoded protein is CASSPRAGSRNTEAFF.

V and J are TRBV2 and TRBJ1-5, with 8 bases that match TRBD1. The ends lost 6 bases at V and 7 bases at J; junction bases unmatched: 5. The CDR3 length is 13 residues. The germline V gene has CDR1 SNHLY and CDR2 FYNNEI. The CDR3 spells CASRPWTGQPQHF. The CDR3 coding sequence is TGTGCCAGCAGACCTTGGACAGGGCAGCCCCAGCATTTT. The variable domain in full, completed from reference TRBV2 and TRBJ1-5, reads EPEVTQTPSHQVTQMGQEVILRCVPISNHLYFYWYRQILGQKVEFLVSFYNNEISEKSEIFDDQFSVERPDGSNFTLKIRSTKLEDSAMYFCASRPWTGQPQHFGDGTRLSIL.

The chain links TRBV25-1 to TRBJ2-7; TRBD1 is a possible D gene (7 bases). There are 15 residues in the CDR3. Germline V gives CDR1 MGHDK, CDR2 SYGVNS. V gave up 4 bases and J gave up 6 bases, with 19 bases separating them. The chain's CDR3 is CASSATGTVGSEQYF. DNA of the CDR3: TGTGCCAGCAGTGCGACCGGGACAGTCGGGAGCGAGCAGTACTTC.

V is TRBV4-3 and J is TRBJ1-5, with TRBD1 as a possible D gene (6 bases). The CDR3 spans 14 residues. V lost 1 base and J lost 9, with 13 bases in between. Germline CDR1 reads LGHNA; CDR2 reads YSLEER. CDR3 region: CASSQGRGTGPQHF. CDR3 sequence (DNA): TGCGCCAGCAGCCAAGGGAGGGGGACGGGGCCCCAGCATTTT.

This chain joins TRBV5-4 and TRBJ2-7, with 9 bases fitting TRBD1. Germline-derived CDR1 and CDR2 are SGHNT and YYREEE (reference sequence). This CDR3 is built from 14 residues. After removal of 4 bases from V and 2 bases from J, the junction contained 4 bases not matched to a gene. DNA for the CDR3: TGTGCCAGCAGCGTGGACAGGGGCCCCTACGAGCAGTACTTC. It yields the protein CASSVDRGPYEQYF.

This chain's CDR3 is CASSQDLGGSRGTQYF. Here the CDR3 DNA reads TGTGCCAGCAGCCAAGATCTGGGGGGGAGCAGAGGGACCCAGTACTTC. The V call is TRBV14, the J call TRBJ2-5; 7 nucleotides line up with TRBD2. CDR3 length: 16 amino acids. Looked up from germline, CDR1 is SGHDN and CDR2 is FVKESK. The V and J ends lost 0 bases and 7 bases, in that order; junction bases with no gene match: 11.

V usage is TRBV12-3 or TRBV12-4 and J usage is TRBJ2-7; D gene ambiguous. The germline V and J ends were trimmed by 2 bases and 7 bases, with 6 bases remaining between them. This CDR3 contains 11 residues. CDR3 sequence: CASSLNREQYF. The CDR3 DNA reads TGTGCCAGCAGTTTAAATCGAGAGCAGTACTTC.

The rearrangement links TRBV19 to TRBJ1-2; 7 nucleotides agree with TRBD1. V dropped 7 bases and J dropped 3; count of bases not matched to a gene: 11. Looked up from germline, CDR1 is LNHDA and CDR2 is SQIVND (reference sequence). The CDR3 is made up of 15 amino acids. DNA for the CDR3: TGTGCCAGTACCTCTCCGGGACAGAGTTACTATGGCTACACCTTC. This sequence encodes CASTSPGQSYYGYTF.

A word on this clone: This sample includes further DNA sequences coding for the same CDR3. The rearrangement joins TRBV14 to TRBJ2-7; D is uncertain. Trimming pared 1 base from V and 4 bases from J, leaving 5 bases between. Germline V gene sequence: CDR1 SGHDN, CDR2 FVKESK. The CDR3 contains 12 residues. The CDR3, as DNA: TGTGCCAGCAGCCAAGGGCTGTACGAGCAGTACTTC. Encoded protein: CASSQGLYEQYF.

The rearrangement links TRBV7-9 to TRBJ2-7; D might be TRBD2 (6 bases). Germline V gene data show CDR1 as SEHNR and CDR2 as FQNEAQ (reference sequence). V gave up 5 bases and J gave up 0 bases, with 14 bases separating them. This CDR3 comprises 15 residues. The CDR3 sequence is CASSPGRTISYEQYF. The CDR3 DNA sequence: TGTGCCAGCAGCCCCGGACGGACTATCTCCTACGAGCAGTACTTC.

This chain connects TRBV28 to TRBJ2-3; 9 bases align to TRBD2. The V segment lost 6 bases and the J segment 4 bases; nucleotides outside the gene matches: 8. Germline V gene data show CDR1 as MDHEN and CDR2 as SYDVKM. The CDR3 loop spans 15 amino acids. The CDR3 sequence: CASRTLAGYSDTQYF. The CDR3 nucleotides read TGTGCCAGCAGGACGCTAGCGGGGTACTCAGATACGCAGTATTTT.

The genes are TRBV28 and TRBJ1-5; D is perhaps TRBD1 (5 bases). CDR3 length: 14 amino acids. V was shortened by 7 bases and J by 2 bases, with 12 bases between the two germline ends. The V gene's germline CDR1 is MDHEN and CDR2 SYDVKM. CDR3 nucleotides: TGTGCCAGCACCCCCTGGGACGGCAATCAGCCCCAGCATTTT. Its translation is CASTPWDGNQPQHF.

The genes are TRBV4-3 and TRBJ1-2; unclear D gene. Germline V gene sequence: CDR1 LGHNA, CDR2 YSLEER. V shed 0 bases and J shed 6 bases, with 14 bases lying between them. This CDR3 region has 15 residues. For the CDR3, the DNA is TGCGCCAGCAGCCAAGAGGGGTTCAAAGGAGATGGCTACACCTTC. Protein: CASSQEGFKGDGYTF.

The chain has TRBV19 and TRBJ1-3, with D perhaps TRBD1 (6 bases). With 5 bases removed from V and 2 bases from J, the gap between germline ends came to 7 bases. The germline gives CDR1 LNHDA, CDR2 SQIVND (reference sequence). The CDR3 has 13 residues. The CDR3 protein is CASSSGAGNTIYF. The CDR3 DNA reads TGTGCCAGTAGTTCAGGGGCTGGAAACACCATATATTTT.

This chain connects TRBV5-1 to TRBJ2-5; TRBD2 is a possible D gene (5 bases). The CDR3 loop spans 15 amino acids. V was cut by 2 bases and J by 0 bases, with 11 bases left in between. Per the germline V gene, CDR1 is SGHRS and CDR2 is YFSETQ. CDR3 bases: TGCGCCAGCAGCTTCTGGGAGACGTACCAAGAGACCCAGTACTTC. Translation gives CASSFWETYQETQYF.

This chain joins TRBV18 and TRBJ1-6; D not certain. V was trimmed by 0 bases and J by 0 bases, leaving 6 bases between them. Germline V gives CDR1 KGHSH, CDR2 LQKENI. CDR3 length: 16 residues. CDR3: CASSPPTSSYNSPLHF. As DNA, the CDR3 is TGTGCCAGCTCACCACCTACGAGCTCCTATAATTCACCCCTCCACTTT.

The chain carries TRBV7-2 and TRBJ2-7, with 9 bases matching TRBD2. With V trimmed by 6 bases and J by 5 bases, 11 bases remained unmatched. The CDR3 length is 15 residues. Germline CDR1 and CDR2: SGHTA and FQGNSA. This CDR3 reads CASREGAGGPHEQYF. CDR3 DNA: TGTGCCAGCAGGGAAGGGGCGGGAGGGCCCCACGAGCAGTACTTC.

CDR3 sequence reads: CASSPPQGSGPYEQYF. The CDR3 nucleotides read TGTGCCAGCTCACCACCTCAGGGTAGCGGGCCCTACGAGCAGTACTTC. The rearrangement uses TRBV18 and TRBJ2-7, with TRBD2 matching over 7 bases. V gave up 0 bases and J gave up 2 bases; unmatched junction bases: 7. Germline V gene data show CDR1 as KGHSH and CDR2 as LQKENI. The CDR3 has 16 amino acids.